This T cell receptor beta chain derives from a study of T cells in Graves' hyperthyroidism and ophthalmopathy. Many counts were recorded for this clonotype. In patients aged 18 to 65, hyperthyroidism was newly diagnosed, with duration under 2 months. Amplified TCR beta CDR3 regions derived from RNA transcripts. TCR CDR3 regions were first amplified by RT-PCR with HTBI primers. TCRdb recomputed calls from the multiplex PCR reads with MiXCR, one row per CDR3 protein. The sample includes about 98,000 distinct CDR3 sequences, roughly 40% of them seen just once. V gave up 5 bases and J gave up 5 bases; unmatched junction bases: 15. Germline lookup yields CDR1 SGHVS and CDR2 FQNEAQ. CDR3 length: 18 amino acids.

This receptor was obtained from a woman in her twenties or thirties with Graves' hyperthyroidism. Sample: peripheral blood or thyroid tissue (not recorded which). J is TRBJ2-3 and V is TRBV7-8; 11 bases fit TRBD2. The CDR3 region is CASSLGTSGWAREDTQYF. In nucleotides, the CDR3 is TGTGCCAGCAGCCTCGGGACTAGCGGCTGGGCGAGGGAAGATACGCAGTATTTT.